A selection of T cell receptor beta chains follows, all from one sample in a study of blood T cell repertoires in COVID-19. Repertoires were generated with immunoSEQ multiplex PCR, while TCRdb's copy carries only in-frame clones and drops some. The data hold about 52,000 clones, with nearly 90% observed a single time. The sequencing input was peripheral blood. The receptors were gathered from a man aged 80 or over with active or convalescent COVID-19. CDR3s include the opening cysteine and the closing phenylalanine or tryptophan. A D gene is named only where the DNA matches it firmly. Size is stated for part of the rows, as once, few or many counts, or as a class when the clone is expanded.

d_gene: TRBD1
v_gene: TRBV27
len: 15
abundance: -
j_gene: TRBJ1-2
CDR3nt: TGTGCCAGCAGTCCGCGGACAGGGTCGTATAGTGGCTACACCTTC
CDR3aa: CASSPRTGSYSGYTF

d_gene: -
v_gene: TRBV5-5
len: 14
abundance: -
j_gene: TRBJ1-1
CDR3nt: TGTGCCAGCAGCCCTTCGGCTAGGAACACTGAAGCTTTCTTT
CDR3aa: CASSPSARNTEAFF

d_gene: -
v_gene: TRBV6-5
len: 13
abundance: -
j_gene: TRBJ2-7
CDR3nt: TGTGCCAGCTGGGGCAGCCAACCCTACGAGCAGTACTTC
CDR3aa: CASWGSQPYEQYF

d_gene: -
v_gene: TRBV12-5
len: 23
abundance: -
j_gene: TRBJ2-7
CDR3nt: TGTGCTAGTGGTTTCGGGTTCAACAGATTAAGGGGCCAAGACAGGGAGGCGCGGTACGAGCAGTACTTC
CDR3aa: CASGFGFNRLRGQDREARYEQYF

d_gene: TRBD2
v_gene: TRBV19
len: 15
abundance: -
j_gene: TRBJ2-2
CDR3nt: TGTGCCACACCGACTAGCGGGGAGTACACCGGGGAGCTGTTTTTT
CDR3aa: CATPTSGEYTGELFF

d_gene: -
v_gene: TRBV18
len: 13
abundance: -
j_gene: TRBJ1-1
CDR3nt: TGTGCCAGCTCACCAGGGAGATGGACTGAAGCTTTCTTT
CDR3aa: CASSPGRWTEAFF

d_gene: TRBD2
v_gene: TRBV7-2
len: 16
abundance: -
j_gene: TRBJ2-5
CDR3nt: TGTGCCAGCAGCCAGGGGCTAGCGGGCCTAGGGGAGACCCAGTACTTC
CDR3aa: CASSQGLAGLGETQYF

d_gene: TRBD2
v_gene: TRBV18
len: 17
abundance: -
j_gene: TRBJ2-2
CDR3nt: TGTGCCAGCTCACCAATAGCGGGAGGACTGAACACCGGGGAGCTGTTTTTT
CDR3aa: CASSPIAGGLNTGELFF

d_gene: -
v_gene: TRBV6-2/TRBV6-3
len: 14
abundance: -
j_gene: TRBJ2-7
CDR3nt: TGTGCCAGCAGTTACGAACAGAGCTCCTACGAGCAGTACTTC
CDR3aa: CASSYEQSSYEQYF

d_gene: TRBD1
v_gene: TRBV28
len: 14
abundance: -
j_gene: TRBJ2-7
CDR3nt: TGTGCCAGCAGTTCCAGGGGGCCGACCTACGAGCAGTACTTC
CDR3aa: CASSSRGPTYEQYF

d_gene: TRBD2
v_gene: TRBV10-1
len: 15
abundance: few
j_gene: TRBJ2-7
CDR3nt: TGCGCCAGCAGTGCCGTACTAGCGGGATTGGGTGAGCAGTACTTC
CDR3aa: CASSAVLAGLGEQYF

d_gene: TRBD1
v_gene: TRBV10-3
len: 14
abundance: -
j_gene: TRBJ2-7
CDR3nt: TGTGCCATCAGGCCCGGGACAGAACTTTACGAGCAGTACTTC
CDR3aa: CAIRPGTELYEQYF

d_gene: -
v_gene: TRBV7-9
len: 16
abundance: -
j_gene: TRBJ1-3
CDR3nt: TGTGCCAGCAGCTTAGCGGAATCAGGGGTCGGAAACACCATATATTTT
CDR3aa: CASSLAESGVGNTIYF

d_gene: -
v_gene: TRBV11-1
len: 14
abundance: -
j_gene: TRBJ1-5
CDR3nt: TGTGCCAGCAGTTACGACAGGTACAATCAGCCCCAGCATTTT
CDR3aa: CASSYDRYNQPQHF

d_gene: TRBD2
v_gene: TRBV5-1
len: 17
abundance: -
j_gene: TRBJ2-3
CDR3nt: TGCGCCAGCAGCGTTGGAGCGGGGGCCACAAGCACAGATACGCAGTATTTT
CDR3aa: CASSVGAGATSTDTQYF

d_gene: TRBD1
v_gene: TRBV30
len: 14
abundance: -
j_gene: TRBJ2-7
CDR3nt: TGTGCCTGGAGTGGTACAGGGACAGGATACGAGCAGTACTTC
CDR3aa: CAWSGTGTGYEQYF

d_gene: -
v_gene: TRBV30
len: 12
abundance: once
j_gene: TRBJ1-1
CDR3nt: TGTGCCTGGGGTGACACGAACACTGAAGCTTTCTTT
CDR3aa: CAWGDTNTEAFF

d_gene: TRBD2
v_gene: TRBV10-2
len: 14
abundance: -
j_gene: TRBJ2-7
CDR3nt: TGCGCCAGCAGTGTCGCGGGGGGGTATGACGAGCAGTACTTC
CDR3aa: CASSVAGGYDEQYF

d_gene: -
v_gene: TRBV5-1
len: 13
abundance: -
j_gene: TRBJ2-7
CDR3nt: TGCGCCAGCAGCTTGTCGGCGGGCTACGAGCAGTACTTC
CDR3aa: CASSLSAGYEQYF

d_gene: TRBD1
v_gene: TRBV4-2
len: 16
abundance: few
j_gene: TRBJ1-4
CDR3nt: TGTGCCAGCAGCCAAGAAGGGGGACAGGAAAGTGAAAAACTGTTTTTT
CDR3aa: CASSQEGGQESEKLFF

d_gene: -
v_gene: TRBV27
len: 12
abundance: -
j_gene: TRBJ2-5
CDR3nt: TGTGCCAGCAGTTTAAGAGGGGAGACCCAGTACTTC
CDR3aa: CASSLRGETQYF

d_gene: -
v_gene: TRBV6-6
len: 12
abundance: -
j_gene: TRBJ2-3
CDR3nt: TGTGCCAGCAGTTACCTGACAGATACGCAGTATTTT
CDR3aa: CASSYLTDTQYF

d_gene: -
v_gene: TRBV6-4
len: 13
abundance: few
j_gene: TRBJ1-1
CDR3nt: TGTGCCAGCAGTTTTGGCAGGGACACTGAAGCTTTCTTT
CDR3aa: CASSFGRDTEAFF

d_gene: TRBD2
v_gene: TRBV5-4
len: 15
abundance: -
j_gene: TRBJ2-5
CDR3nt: TGTGCCAGCAGCTTGTGGACTAGCGGACAAGAGACCCAGTACTTC
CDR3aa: CASSLWTSGQETQYF

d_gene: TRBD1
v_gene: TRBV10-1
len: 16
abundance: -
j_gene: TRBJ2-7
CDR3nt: TGCGCCAGCAGTGAAAGTAGGGGACAGTGGTACGGCGAGCAGTACTTC
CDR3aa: CASSESRGQWYGEQYF

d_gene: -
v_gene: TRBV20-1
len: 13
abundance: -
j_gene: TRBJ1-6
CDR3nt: TGCAGTGCTAGTGATGCGGGTGATTCACCCCTCCACTTT
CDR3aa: CSASDAGDSPLHF

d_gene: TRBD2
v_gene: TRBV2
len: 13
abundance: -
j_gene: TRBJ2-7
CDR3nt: TGTGCCAGGGGGGGGTTCGATGGCTACGAGCAGTACTTC
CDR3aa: CARGGFDGYEQYF

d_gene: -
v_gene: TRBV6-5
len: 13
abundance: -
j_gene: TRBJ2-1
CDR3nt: TGTGCCAGCACCACGGGAGCATACAATGAGCAGTTCTTC
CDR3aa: CASTTGAYNEQFF

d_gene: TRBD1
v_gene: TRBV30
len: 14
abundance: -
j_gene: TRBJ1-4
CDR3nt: TGTGCCTGGAGTGCGGGACAGACCTATGAAAAACTGTTTTTT
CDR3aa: CAWSAGQTYEKLFF

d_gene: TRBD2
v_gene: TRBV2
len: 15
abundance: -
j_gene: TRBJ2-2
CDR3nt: TGTGCCAGCAGAAATGGACTAGCAGACACCGGGGAGCTGTTTTTT
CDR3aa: CASRNGLADTGELFF

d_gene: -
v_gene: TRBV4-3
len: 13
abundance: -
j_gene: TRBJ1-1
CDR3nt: TGCGCCAGCAGTCGGTCCGGTGAGACTGAAGCTTTCTTT
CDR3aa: CASSRSGETEAFF

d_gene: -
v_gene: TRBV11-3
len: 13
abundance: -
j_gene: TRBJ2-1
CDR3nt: TGTGCCAGCAGCTTAGTCAGGGGCAATGAGCAGTTCTTC
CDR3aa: CASSLVRGNEQFF

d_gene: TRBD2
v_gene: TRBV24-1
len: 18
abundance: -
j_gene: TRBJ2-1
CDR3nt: TGTGCCACCAGTGATTTGCCGGGGGGACCCAGCTCCTACAATGAGCAGTTCTTC
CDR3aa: CATSDLPGGPSSYNEQFF

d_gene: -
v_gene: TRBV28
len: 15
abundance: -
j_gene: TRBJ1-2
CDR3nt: TGTGCCAGCAGTGCCGCGGGGCCCCGTAACTATGGCTACACCTTC
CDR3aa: CASSAAGPRNYGYTF

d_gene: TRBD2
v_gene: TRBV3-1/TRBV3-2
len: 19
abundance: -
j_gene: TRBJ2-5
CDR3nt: TGTGCCAGCAGCCAAGAGTGGACTAGCGGGGGAAGCAAGCAAGAGACCCAGTACTTC
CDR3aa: CASSQEWTSGGSKQETQYF

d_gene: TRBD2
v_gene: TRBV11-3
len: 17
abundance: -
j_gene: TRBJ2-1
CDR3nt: TGTGCCAGCAGCTCCGGACTAGCGGGGGGGCTGGGAAATGAGCAGTTCTTC
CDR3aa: CASSSGLAGGLGNEQFF

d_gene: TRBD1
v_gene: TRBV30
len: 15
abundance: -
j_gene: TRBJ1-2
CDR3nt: TGTGCCTGGAGTCCCGGACAGGGGGGGGGCTATGGCTACACCTTC
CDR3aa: CAWSPGQGGGYGYTF

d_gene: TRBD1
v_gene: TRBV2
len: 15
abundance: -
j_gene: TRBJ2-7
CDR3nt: TGTGCCAGCAGGATGACAGGGCCCACTACGGAGGAGCAGTACTTC
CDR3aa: CASRMTGPTTEEQYF

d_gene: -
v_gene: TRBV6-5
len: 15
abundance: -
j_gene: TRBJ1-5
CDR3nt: TGTGCCAGCAGGACCCAGGGGAATAGCAATCAGCCCCAGCATTTT
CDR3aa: CASRTQGNSNQPQHF

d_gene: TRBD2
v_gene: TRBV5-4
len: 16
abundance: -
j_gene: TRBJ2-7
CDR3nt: TGTGCCAGCAGCTTGGGAGGACTAGCCAGTTCCTACGAGCAGTACTTC
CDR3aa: CASSLGGLASSYEQYF

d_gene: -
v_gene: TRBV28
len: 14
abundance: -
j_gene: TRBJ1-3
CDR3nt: TGTGCCAGCAGGAGGTTGGGCTCTGGAAACACCATATATTTT
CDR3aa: CASRRLGSGNTIYF

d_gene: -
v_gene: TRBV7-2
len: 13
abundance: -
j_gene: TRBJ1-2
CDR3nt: TGTGCCAGCAGCTTAGTTTCAGGCAATGGCTACACCTTC
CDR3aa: CASSLVSGNGYTF

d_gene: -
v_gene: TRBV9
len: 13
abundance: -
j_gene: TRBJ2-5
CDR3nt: TGTGCCAGCAGCGTTTATAGCGAAGAGACCCAGTACTTC
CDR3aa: CASSVYSEETQYF

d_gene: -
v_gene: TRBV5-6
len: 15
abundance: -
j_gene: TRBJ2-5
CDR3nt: TGTGCCAGCAGCTTGGCCGGCAGGGGAATGGAGACCCAGTACTTC
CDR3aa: CASSLAGRGMETQYF